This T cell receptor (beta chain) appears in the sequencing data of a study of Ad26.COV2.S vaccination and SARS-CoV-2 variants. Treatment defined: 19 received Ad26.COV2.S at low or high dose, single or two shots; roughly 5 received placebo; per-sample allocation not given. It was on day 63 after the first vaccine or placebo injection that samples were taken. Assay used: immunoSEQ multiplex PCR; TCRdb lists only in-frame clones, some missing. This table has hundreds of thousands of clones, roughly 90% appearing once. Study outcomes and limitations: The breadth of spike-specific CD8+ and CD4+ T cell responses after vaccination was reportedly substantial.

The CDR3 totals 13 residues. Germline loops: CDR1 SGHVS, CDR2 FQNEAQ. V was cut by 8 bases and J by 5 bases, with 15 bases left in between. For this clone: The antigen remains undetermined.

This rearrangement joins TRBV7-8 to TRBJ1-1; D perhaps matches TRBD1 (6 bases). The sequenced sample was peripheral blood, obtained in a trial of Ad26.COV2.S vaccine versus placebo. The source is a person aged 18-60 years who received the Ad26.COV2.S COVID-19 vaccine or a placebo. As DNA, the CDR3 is TGTGCCAGCCTTGGGGGCGCCAGGACTGAAGCTTTCTTT. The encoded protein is CASLGGARTEAFF.